The clone carrying this TCR beta chain turned up a few times. Its target is not known. Relative to the germline gene, one junction end is altered; a read error may explain this. Genomic DNA served as template for TCR beta VDJ and CDR3 profiling. TCRdb re-analysed the reads in MiXCR, keeping a single row per CDR3 protein. This table has around 190,000 distinct CDR3 sequences, roughly half appearing once. This record belongs to a study of CD8+CD57+ T cells in acquired aplastic anemia. Background on the study: Sorted CD4+ and CD8+ cells yielded DNA averaging approximately 3.4 ug.

Study-level points and caveats: Researchers reported that CD8+ Simpson's diversity was not significantly different in patients versus controls. Patients and controls had in common approximately 29 CD8+ CDR3 sequences.

The CDR3 covers 13 residues. Germline assignment: CDR1 DFQATT and CDR2 SNEGSKA (reference sequence). The genes are TRBV20-1 and TRBJ1-5, with D unclear. The source material was sorted CD4+, CD8+, or CD8+CD57+ T cells (not recorded which) from PBMCs. The receptor was isolated from a human donor in good health, serving as a control. CDR3 region: CSSRVLGVQPQHF. The CDR3 nucleotides are TGCAGTTCTAGAGTTTTAGGAGTTCAGCCCCAGCATTTT.